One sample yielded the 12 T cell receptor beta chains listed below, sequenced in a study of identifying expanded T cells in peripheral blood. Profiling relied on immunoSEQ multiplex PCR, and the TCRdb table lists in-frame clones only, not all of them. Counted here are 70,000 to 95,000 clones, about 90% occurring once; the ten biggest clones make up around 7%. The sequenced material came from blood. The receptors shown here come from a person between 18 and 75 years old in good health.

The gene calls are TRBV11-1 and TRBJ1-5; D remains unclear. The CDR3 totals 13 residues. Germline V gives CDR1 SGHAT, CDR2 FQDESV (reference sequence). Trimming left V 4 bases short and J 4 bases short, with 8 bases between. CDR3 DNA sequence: TGTGCCAGCAGCTCCCATCCTAATCAGCCCCAGCATTTT. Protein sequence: CASSSHPNQPQHF.

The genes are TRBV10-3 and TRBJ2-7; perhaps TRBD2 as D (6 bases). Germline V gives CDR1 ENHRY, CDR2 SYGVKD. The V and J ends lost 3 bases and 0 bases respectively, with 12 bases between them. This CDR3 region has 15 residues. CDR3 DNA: TGTGCCATCAGTGAAGGGGTAGCGGACTCCTACGAGCAGTACTTC. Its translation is CAISEGVADSYEQYF.

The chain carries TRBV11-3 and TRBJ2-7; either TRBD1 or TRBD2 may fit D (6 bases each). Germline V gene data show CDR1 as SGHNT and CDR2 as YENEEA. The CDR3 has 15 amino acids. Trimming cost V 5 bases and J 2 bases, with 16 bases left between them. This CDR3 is CASSHPRGPAYEQYF. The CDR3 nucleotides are TGTGCCAGCAGCCACCCCCGGGGGCCAGCCTACGAGCAGTACTTC.

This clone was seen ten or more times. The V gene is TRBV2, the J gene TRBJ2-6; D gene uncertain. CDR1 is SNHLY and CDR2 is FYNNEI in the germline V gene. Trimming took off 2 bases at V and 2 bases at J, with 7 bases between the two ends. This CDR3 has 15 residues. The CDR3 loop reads CASSESDAGANVLTF. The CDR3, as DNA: TGTGCCAGCAGTGAATCCGACGCTGGGGCCAACGTCCTGACTTTC.

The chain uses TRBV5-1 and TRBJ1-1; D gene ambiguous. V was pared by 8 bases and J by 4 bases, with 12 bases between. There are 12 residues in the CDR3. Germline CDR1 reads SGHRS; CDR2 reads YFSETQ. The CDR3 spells CASAGSTTEAFF. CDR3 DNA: TGCGCCAGTGCCGGGTCCACCACTGAAGCTTTCTTT.

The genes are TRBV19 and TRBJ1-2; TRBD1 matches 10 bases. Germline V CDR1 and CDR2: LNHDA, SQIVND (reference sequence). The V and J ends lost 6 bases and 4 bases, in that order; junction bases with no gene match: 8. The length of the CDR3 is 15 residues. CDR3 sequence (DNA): TGTGCCAGTAGCAAGGCGACAGGGGGCATCTATGGCTACACCTTC. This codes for CASSKATGGIYGYTF.

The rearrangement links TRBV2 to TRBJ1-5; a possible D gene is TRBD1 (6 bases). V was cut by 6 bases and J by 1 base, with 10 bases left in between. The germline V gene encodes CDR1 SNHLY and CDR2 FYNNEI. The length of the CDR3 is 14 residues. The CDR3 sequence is CASRGTQSNQPQHF. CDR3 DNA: TGTGCCAGCAGAGGGACACAGAGCAATCAGCCCCAGCATTTT.

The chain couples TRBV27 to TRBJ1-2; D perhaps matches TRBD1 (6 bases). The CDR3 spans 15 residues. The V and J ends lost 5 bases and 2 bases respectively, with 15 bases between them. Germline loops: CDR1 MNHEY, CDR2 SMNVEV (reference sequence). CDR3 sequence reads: CASSLTGTTNYGYTF. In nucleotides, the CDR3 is TGTGCCAGCAGTCTAACCGGGACAACAAACTATGGCTACACCTTC.

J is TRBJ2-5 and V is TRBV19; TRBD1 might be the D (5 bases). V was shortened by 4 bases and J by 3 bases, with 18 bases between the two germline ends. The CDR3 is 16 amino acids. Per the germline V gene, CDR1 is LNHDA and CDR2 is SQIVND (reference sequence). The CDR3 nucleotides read TGTGCCAGTAGTACGAGAACCCCCACAGGAAAAGAGACCCAGTACTTC. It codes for CASSTRTPTGKETQYF.

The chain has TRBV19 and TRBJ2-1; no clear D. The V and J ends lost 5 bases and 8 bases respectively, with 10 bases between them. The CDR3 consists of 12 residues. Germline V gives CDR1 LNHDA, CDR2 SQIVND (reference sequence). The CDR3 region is CASSLRVDEQFF. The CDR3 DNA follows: TGTGCCAGTAGTTTACGTGTCGATGAGCAGTTCTTC.

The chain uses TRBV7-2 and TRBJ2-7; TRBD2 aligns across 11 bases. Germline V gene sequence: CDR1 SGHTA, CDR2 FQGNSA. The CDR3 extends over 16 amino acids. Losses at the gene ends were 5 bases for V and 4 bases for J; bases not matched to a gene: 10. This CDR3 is CASSRTGTSGRYEQYF. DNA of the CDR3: TGTGCCAGCAGCCGTACCGGTACTAGCGGGAGATACGAGCAGTACTTC. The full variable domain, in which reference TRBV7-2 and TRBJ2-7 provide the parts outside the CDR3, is GAGVSQSPSNKVTEKGKDVELRCDPISGHTALYWYRQSLGQGLEFLIYFQGNSAPDKSGLPSDRFSAERTGGSVSTLTIQRTQQEDSAVYLCASSRTGTSGRYEQYFGPGTRLTVT.

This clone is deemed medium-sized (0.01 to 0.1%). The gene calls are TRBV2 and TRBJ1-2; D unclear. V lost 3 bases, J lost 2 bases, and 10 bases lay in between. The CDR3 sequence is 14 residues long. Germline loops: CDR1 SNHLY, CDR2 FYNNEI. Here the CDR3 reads CASSELRRNYGYTF. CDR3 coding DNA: TGTGCCAGCAGTGAGTTAAGGAGGAACTATGGCTACACCTTC.